The 8 T cell receptor beta chains given below trace back to one sample, sequenced in a study of cytomegalovirus exposure and HLA in healthy donors. The PCR contained 60 Vbeta and 13 Jbeta primers. TCRdb's copy holds only in-frame clones and misses some; the assay was immunoSEQ multiplex PCR. The sample table sets out around 130,000 clones. Sequencing used PBMCs. The receptors derive from a woman aged 40-49 years in good health and CMV-seronegative.

The chain combines TRBV4-2 with TRBJ2-5; TRBD1 might be the D (6 bases). CDR1 and CDR2 (germline): LGHNA, YNFKEQ. The CDR3 has 13 amino acids. Trimming took 6 bases from V and 2 from J, leaving 10 bases between them. The CDR3 loop reads CASRAGAQETQYF. CDR3 coding DNA: TGTGCCAGCAGAGCAGGGGCGCAAGAGACCCAGTACTTC.

J is TRBJ1-5 and V is TRBV28, with D uncertain. CDR1 is MDHEN and CDR2 is SYDVKM in the germline V gene. The CDR3 runs to 15 residues. Trimming left V 7 bases short and J 0 bases short, with 13 bases between. The CDR3 loop reads CASTLSTHSNQPQHF. For the CDR3, the DNA is TGTGCCAGCACCCTTTCGACTCATAGCAATCAGCCCCAGCATTTT.

The chain links TRBV9 to TRBJ1-3, with TRBD1 matching over 11 bases. V lost 2 bases to trimming and J lost 3 bases; unmatched junction nucleotides: 4. Per the germline V gene, CDR1 is SGDLS and CDR2 is YYNGEE. The length of the CDR3 is 16 residues. The CDR3: CASSVGGQGVGNTIYF. CDR3 bases: TGTGCCAGCAGCGTGGGGGGACAGGGGGTTGGAAACACCATATATTTT.

This chain links TRBV19 with TRBJ1-5; 7 bases are shared with TRBD1. The CDR3 totals 13 residues. Trimming cost V 2 bases and J 5 bases; bases outside gene matches: 0. In germline, CDR1 is LNHDA, CDR2 SQIVND (reference sequence). The CDR3 protein is CASSIQGDQPQHF. CDR3 in DNA: TGTGCCAGTAGTATACAGGGGGATCAGCCCCAGCATTTT.

The rearrangement uses TRBV10-2 and TRBJ1-2; TRBD1 agrees at 8 bases. V dropped 5 bases and J dropped 6; count of bases not matched to a gene: 8. Germline V gives CDR1 WSHSY, CDR2 SAAADI. This CDR3 has 14 residues. The CDR3 is CASSMNRGSDGYTF. In DNA, the CDR3 is TGCGCCAGCAGTATGAACAGGGGGTCGGATGGCTACACCTTC.

The chain recombines TRBV19 with TRBJ2-2; D might be TRBD2 (6 bases). Trimming pared 7 bases from V and 7 bases from J, leaving 22 bases between. Germline values: CDR1 LNHDA, CDR2 SQIVND (reference sequence). This CDR3 has 16 residues. For the CDR3, the DNA is TGTGCCAGTACCCTCCGGCCCGGGGGAACGAACGGGGAGCTGTTTTTT. Residues: CASTLRPGGTNGELFF.

The V call is TRBV5-7, the J call TRBJ2-5, with D maybe TRBD1 (6 bases). TRBV5-7 is sorted into the ORF group, with uncertain function. V was pared by 4 bases and J by 5 bases, with 18 bases between. The CDR3 sequence is 15 residues long. The CDR3: CASSPGIRGRETQYF. The DNA for the CDR3 is TGTGCCAGCAGCCCGGGGATCAGGGGACGGGAGACCCAGTACTTC.

This chain connects TRBV28 to TRBJ2-1, with 9 bases aligning to TRBD1. CDR1 is MDHEN and CDR2 is SYDVKM in the germline V gene. CDR3 size: 16 residues. The ends lost 1 base at V and 2 bases at J; junction bases unmatched: 3. The CDR3 DNA reads TGTGCCAGCAGTTTATCCGGGACAGGGACCTACAATGAGCAGTTCTTC. Translated: CASSLSGTGTYNEQFF.